Listed here are 8 T cell receptor beta chains from one sample, sequenced in a study of Graves' ophthalmopathy and Graves' hyperthyroidism. As the template, RNA transcripts were used to amplify TCR beta CDR3 regions. Second-round multiplex PCR came after first-round RT-PCR with HTBI primers. TCRdb re-called the multiplex PCR reads through MiXCR, storing one row per CDR3 protein. The table shows 150,000 to 200,000 distinct CDR3 sequences, with roughly two fifths occurring only once. Sample: peripheral blood. These receptors all stem from a woman aged 35 to 49 with Graves' ophthalmopathy.

This clonotype was seen many times. The rearrangement joins TRBV7-9 to TRBJ2-7; TRBD1 agrees at 8 bases. Germline CDR1 SEHNR, CDR2 FQNEAQ (reference sequence). The CDR3 loop spans 12 amino acids. V was clipped by 7 bases and J by 4 bases; unmatched bases: 3. The DNA of the CDR3 is TGTGCCAGCACAGGGGGCGGGTACGAGCAGTACTTC. Protein: CASTGGGYEQYF. The whole variable domain, filled in from reference TRBV7-9 and TRBJ2-7, reads DTGVSQNPRHKITKRGQNVTFRCDPISEHNRLYWYRQTLGQGPEFLTYFQNEAQLEKSRLLSDRFSAERPKGSFSTLEIQRTEQGDSAMYLCASTGGGYEQYFGPGTRLTVT.

This clonotype was detected ten times or more. The chain couples TRBV9 to TRBJ2-2, with TRBD2 matching 10 bases. Germline trimming cut 2 bases from V and 6 bases from J; bases unmatched to any gene: 7. Germline values: CDR1 SGDLS, CDR2 YYNGEE. The CDR3 loop spans 16 amino acids. Here the CDR3 DNA reads TGTGCCAGCAGCGTTGGGAGCGGGAGGGCTTCCGGGGAGCTGTTTTTT. This sequence encodes CASSVGSGRASGELFF.

The chain employs TRBV12-3 or TRBV12-4 and TRBJ1-1, with 9 bases matching TRBD1. CDR3 length: 13 amino acids. J was trimmed by 12 bases and V by 5 bases; bases with no gene match: 10. The CDR3 sequence: CASSHRDRVRTFF. The CDR3 DNA reads as TGTGCCAGCAGTCACCGGGACAGGGTGAGAACTTTCTTT.

This clonotype has a handful of counts. The V and J genes are TRBV6-5 and TRBJ2-7; 10 nucleotides match TRBD2. There are 16 residues in the CDR3. Germline V CDR1 and CDR2: MNHEY, SVGAGI. The V gene end was trimmed by 4 bases and the J gene end by 1 base; junction bases not matched to a gene: 7. The CDR3: CASSSLAGVKSYEQYF. The CDR3 nucleotides read TGTGCCAGCAGTTCGCTAGCGGGAGTTAAATCCTACGAGCAGTACTTC.

In its sample, this clonotype was seen many times. V is TRBV27 and J is TRBJ2-7, with 15 bases matching TRBD2. Germline trimming cut 3 bases from V and 7 bases from J; bases unmatched to any gene: 1. The CDR3 is 14 residues long. The germline V gene has CDR1 MNHEY and CDR2 SMNVEV (reference sequence). The CDR3 is CASSLGLAGGEQYF. The CDR3 DNA reads TGTGCCAGCAGTTTGGGACTAGCGGGAGGAGAGCAGTACTTC.

This clonotype was detected ten times or more. The chain joins TRBV12-3 or TRBV12-4 to TRBJ1-5; TRBD1 aligns across 9 bases. V shed 6 bases, J shed 4 bases, and the junction held 10 bases outside the gene matches. CDR3 length equals 16 residues. This CDR3 is CASSSGTGSHNQPQHF. DNA for the CDR3: TGTGCCAGCAGCTCCGGGACAGGGTCTCATAATCAGCCCCAGCATTTT.

This clonotype has a count of ten or more. The chain combines TRBV24-1 with TRBJ1-2; tentative D call: TRBD1 (5 bases). Between the trimmed V and J ends, which lost 4 bases and 5 bases, there was a span of 13 bases. The CDR3 runs to 14 residues. From germline, CDR1 is KGHDR and CDR2 SFDVKD. CDR3 residues: CATSDAGGEYGYTF. CDR3 nucleotide sequence: TGTGCCACCAGTGACGCGGGGGGGGAGTATGGCTACACCTTC.

This clonotype has a count of ten or more. The J gene is TRBJ1-2, the V gene TRBV4-2; D unclear. CDR1 LGHNA and CDR2 YNFKEQ come from the germline V gene. With 0 bases removed from V and 1 base from J, the gap between germline ends came to 9 bases. The CDR3 extends over 15 amino acids. CDR3 DNA sequence: TGTGCCAGCAGCCAAGAAGAAAGCGGTAACTATGGCTACACCTTC. It translates to CASSQEESGNYGYTF.